This T cell receptor (beta chain) originates from a study of T cells after yellow fever vaccination. A universal primer site and UMIs were added as TCR cDNA was made by 5'RACE template switching. TCRdb passed the 5' RACE reads through MiXCR, listing each CDR3 protein once. This sample has some 320,000 distinct CDR3 sequences, with around 10% found just once. This clonotype was found a few times. Material: CD4+ T cells sorted from PBMCs, obtained 5 days after the yellow fever booster vaccination. This clonotype was obtained from a young man who received the YFV17D yellow fever vaccine.

In nucleotides, the CDR3 is TGTGCCAGCAGCCAAGATGGGCGGGAACTGTTTTTT. Translated: CASSQDGRELFF. V gene TRBV4-2 combines with J gene TRBJ1-4; D gene uncertain. The CDR3 is made up of 12 amino acids. Germline-derived CDR1 and CDR2 are LGHNA and YNFKEQ. The V end was cut by 0 bases, the J end by 12 bases, with 8 bases between.